Listed below are T cell receptor beta chains from one sample, sequenced in a study of prognosis after radiotherapy for stage I lung cancer. TCRdb processed the multiplex PCR reads anew with MiXCR; each CDR3 protein has one entry. The repertoire consists of roughly 25,000 distinct CDR3 sequences, with about 34% occurring once and the leading ten covering 60% to 80%. The specimen was PBMCs, collected before or after stereotactic body radiation therapy (not recorded which). The receptors come from a donor over 45 with non-small cell lung cancer. Both conserved end residues are part of each CDR3. The order of the fields is CDR3 DNA, CDR3 protein, V gene, clone size, D gene, J gene. D genes are given only for firm matches. Some rows mark clone size as missing; the rest say once, few, many or name a class of expanded clone.

CDR3nt: TGTGCCAGCAGTTATATAAGCGGGAGTGGAGATACGCAGTATTTT
CDR3aa: CASSYISGSGDTQYF
v_gene: TRBV5-6
abundance: NA
d_gene: TRBD2
j_gene: TRBJ2-3

CDR3nt: TGTGCCACCAGTGATGGAGGGGGTGAGACTCTCTACGAGCAGTACTTC
CDR3aa: CATSDGGGETLYEQYF
v_gene: TRBV24-1
abundance: many
d_gene: NA
j_gene: TRBJ2-7

CDR3nt: TGCGCCAGCAGCTTGGCCGGGACGGACCAAGAGACCCAGTACTTC
CDR3aa: CASSLAGTDQETQYF
v_gene: TRBV5-1
abundance: many
d_gene: NA
j_gene: TRBJ2-5

CDR3nt: TGTGCCAGCAGTTCGAGAACAGGGTTCTACGAGCAGTACTTC
CDR3aa: CASSSRTGFYEQYF
v_gene: TRBV28
abundance: many
d_gene: NA
j_gene: TRBJ2-7

CDR3nt: TGTGCCAGCAGGAAGACTAGCGAAAACACAGATACGCAGTATTTT
CDR3aa: CASRKTSENTDTQYF
v_gene: TRBV12-3/TRBV12-4
abundance: many
d_gene: TRBD2
j_gene: TRBJ2-3

CDR3nt: TGCAGTGCTAGACCGAGCTCCTACGAGCAGTACTTC
CDR3aa: CSARPSSYEQYF
v_gene: TRBV20-1
abundance: many
d_gene: NA
j_gene: TRBJ2-7

CDR3nt: TGTGCCAGCTCACCTTCCGGGCAAGAGACCCAGTACTTC
CDR3aa: CASSPSGQETQYF
v_gene: TRBV18
abundance: many
d_gene: NA
j_gene: TRBJ2-5

CDR3nt: TGTGCCAGCAGTACGGGACTAGCGGGCAATGAGCAGTTCTTC
CDR3aa: CASSTGLAGNEQFF
v_gene: TRBV2
abundance: NA
d_gene: TRBD2
j_gene: TRBJ2-1

CDR3nt: TGTGCCAGCAGTGAAAGTTCTGCTAGCACAGATACGCAGTATTTT
CDR3aa: CASSESSASTDTQYF
v_gene: TRBV2
abundance: many
d_gene: NA
j_gene: TRBJ2-3

CDR3nt: TGTGCCAGCAGCGGACTAGCGGTATCCTACAATGAGCAGTTCTTC
CDR3aa: CASSGLAVSYNEQFF
v_gene: TRBV6-2/TRBV6-3
abundance: many
d_gene: TRBD2
j_gene: TRBJ2-1

CDR3nt: TGTGCCATCGGCCGGGAGTCCTACGAGCAGTACTTC
CDR3aa: CAIGRESYEQYF
v_gene: TRBV10-3
abundance: NA
d_gene: NA
j_gene: TRBJ2-7

CDR3nt: TGCAGTGCTAGACAGGGGACGGTCACTGAAGCTTTCTTT
CDR3aa: CSARQGTVTEAFF
v_gene: TRBV20-1
abundance: many
d_gene: NA
j_gene: TRBJ1-1

CDR3nt: TGTGCCAGCAGTGAACGTACAGATACGCAGTATTTT
CDR3aa: CASSERTDTQYF
v_gene: TRBV2
abundance: many
d_gene: NA
j_gene: TRBJ2-3

CDR3nt: TGTGCCAGCAGTGCCCAGGGTACAGATACGCAGTATTTT
CDR3aa: CASSAQGTDTQYF
v_gene: TRBV6-1
abundance: NA
d_gene: NA
j_gene: TRBJ2-3

CDR3nt: TGTGCCAGCAGGCCCGGGACAGGCAACACCGGGGAGCTGTTTTTT
CDR3aa: CASRPGTGNTGELFF
v_gene: TRBV6-1
abundance: NA
d_gene: TRBD1
j_gene: TRBJ2-2

CDR3nt: TGTGCCAGCAGTCCCCCATCCGGGAGGAAGCAAGAGACCCAGTACTTC
CDR3aa: CASSPPSGRKQETQYF
v_gene: TRBV11-2
abundance: many
d_gene: TRBD2
j_gene: TRBJ2-5

CDR3nt: TGTGCCAGCAGTTCCCCCCGGGGGAGGAGCGGGGGGTCTTCAGATACGCAGTATTTT
CDR3aa: CASSSPRGRSGGSSDTQYF
v_gene: TRBV6-9
abundance: few
d_gene: TRBD2
j_gene: TRBJ2-3

CDR3nt: TGTGCCAGCAGCGTCAGGGACAGCCAAGGAAACACCATATATTTT
CDR3aa: CASSVRDSQGNTIYF
v_gene: TRBV9
abundance: NA
d_gene: TRBD1
j_gene: TRBJ1-3